Below are 5 T cell receptor beta chains sequenced from a single sample in a study of control samples from healthy donors and cancer patients. Some clones are missing from TCRdb's copy, which holds only in-frame ones; the method was immunoSEQ multiplex PCR. The sample has about 130,000 clones; more than 90% are singletons. The sequenced sample was blood. These receptors all come from a man aged 18 to 30 in good health.

This clone came up once. The chain employs TRBV5-1 and TRBJ2-2; D gene ambiguous. Per the germline V gene, CDR1 is SGHRS and CDR2 is YFSETQ. V gave up 2 bases and J gave up 4 bases, with 15 bases separating them. The CDR3 is 16 amino acids. CDR3 residues: CASSFKNTKSTGELFF. The CDR3 DNA reads as TGCGCCAGCAGCTTTAAAAACACGAAGAGCACCGGGGAGCTGTTTTTT.

V is TRBV6-2 or TRBV6-3 and J is TRBJ2-1; TRBD2 matches 8 bases. J lost 0 bases, V lost 4 bases, and 2 bases had no gene match. Germline V gene lookup returns CDR1 MNHEY and CDR2 SVGEGT. CDR3 length: 15 amino acids. The CDR3, as DNA: TGTGCCAGCAGTTTAGCGGGGAGCTCCTACAATGAGCAGTTCTTC. It is translated as CASSLAGSSYNEQFF.

The J gene is TRBJ1-5, the V gene TRBV30; TRBD1 matches 12 bases. Germline CDR1 and CDR2: GTSNPN and SVGIG (reference sequence). V shed 1 base and J 3 bases; nucleotides not matched to a gene: 7. The CDR3 extends over 17 amino acids. DNA of the CDR3: TGTGCCTGGAGTGGGGCCGTGGGACAGGGGGCCAATCAGCCCCAGCATTTT. This sequence encodes CAWSGAVGQGANQPQHF.

V and J are TRBV5-5 and TRBJ1-1, with 9 positions matching TRBD1. Germline lookup yields CDR1 SGHKS and CDR2 YYEKEE (reference sequence). V dropped 3 bases and J dropped 6; count of bases not matched to a gene: 3. This CDR3 spans 13 amino acids. CDR3 residues: CASSWDREAEAFF. In DNA, the CDR3 is TGTGCCAGCAGCTGGGACAGGGAGGCTGAAGCTTTCTTT.

V is TRBV15 and J is TRBJ2-3; D is ambiguous. In germline, CDR1 is LNHNV, CDR2 YYDKDF (reference sequence). CDR3 size: 13 residues. The germline V and J ends were trimmed by 0 bases and 2 bases, with 3 bases remaining between them. CDR3 coding DNA: TGTGCCACCAGCAGAGATCACACAGATACGCAGTATTTT. This encodes CATSRDHTDTQYF.